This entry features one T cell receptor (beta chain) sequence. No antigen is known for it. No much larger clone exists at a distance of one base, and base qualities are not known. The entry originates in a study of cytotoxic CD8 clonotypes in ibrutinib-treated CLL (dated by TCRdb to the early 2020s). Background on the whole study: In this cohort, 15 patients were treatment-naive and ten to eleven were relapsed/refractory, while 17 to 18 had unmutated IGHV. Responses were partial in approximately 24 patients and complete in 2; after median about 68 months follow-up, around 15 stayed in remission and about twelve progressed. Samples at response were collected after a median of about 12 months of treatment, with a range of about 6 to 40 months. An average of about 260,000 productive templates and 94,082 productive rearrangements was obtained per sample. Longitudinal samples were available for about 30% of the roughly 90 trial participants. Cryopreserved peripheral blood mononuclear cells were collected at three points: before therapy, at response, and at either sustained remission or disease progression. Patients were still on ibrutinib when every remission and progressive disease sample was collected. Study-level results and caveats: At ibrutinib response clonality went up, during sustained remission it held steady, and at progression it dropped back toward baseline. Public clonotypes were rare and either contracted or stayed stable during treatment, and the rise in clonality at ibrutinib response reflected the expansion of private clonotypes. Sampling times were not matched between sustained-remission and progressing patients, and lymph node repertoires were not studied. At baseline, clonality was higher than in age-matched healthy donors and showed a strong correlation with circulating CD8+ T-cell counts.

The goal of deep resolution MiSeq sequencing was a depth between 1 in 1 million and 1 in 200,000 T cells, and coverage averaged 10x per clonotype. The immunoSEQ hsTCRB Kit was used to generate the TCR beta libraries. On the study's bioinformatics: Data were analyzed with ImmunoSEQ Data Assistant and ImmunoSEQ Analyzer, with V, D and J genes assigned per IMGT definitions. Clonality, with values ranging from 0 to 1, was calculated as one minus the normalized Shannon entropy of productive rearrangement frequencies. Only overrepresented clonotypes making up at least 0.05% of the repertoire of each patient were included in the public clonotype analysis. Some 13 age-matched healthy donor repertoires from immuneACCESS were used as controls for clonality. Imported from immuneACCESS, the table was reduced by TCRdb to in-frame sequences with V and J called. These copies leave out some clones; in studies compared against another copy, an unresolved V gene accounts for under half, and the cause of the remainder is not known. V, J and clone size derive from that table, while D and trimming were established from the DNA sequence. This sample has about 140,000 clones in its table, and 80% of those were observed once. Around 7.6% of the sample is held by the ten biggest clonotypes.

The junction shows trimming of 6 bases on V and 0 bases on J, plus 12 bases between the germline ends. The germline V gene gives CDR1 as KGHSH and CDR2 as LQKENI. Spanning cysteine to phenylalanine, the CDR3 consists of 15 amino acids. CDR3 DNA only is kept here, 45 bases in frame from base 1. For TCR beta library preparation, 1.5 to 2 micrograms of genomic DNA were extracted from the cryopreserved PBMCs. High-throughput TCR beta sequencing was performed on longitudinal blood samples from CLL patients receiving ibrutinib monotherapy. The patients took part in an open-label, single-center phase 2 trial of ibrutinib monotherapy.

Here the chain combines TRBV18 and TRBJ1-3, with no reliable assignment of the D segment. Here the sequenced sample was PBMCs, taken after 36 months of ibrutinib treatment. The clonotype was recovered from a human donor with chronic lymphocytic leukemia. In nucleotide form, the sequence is TGTGCCAGCTCCCAGGATCACCTCTCTGGAAACACCATATATTTT. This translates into CASSQDHLSGNTIYF. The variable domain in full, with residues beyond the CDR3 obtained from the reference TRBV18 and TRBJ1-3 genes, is NAGVMQNPRHLVRRRGQEARLRCSPMKGHSHVYWYRQLPEEGLKFMVYLQKENIIDESGMPKERFSAEFPKEGPSILRIQQVVRGDSAAYFCASSQDHLSGNTIYFGEGSWLTVV.